This T cell receptor beta chain was identified in a study of regulatory T cells in long-lasting Graves disease. Study background: Persistent Graves' disease required over 5 years of antithyroid drugs and positive TSH receptor antibodies.

The CDR3 extends over 13 amino acids. Trimming stripped 0 bases from V and 6 bases from J, with 9 bases between. Germline V gene lookup returns CDR1 DFQATT and CDR2 SNEGSKA (reference sequence). With iRepertoire HTBI primers and Arm-PCR of CDR3 regions, TCR beta libraries were built. TCRdb used MiXCR to reprocess the multiplex PCR reads, holding one entry per CDR3 protein. The table shows roughly 500,000 distinct CDR3 sequences, with roughly 20% occurring only once. Time point described: persistent/refractory GD, antithyroid drugs over 5 years with positive TRAb. The TCR library was made from RNA extracted from PBMCs. Patients were enrolled at an endocrinology department in Xi'an, China.

This specimen consisted of peripheral blood mononuclear cells (PBMCs), obtained when the disease was refractory, from a patient treated with antithyroid drugs. The J gene is TRBJ1-5, the V gene TRBV20-1; D is undetermined. This receptor was taken from a female donor with Graves disease. DNA of the CDR3: TGCAGTGCTAGAGATCAAAGATTTCAGCCCCAGCATTTT. Residues: CSARDQRFQPQHF.